This is a list of T cell receptor beta chains from one sample in a study of T cells expressing NK-cell markers. TCRdb re-called the 5' RACE reads and catalogs CDR3 proteins one per entry, DNA excluded. This listing includes about 460,000 distinct CDR3 sequences. Sequenced material: blood T cells: a sorted CD56 or NKG2C T cell subset, CD4+ or CD8+ T cells, or bulk PBMC T cells (not recorded which). The receptors originated from a woman aged 50 to 60 in good health. The CDR3 runs from the conserved cysteine through the conserved F or W. Fields, in order: J gene, V gene, CDR3 protein.

TRBJ2-1	TRBV29-1	CSVELAGAGNEQFF
TRBJ1-2	TRBV20-1	CSAVRNYGYTF
TRBJ1-5	TRBV5-1	CASSLTSGASQPQHF
TRBJ2-1	TRBV5-1	CASSLGPSLAGAHNEQFF
TRBJ2-1	TRBV9	CASSVGSSSGGNEQFF
TRBJ2-2	TRBV7-9	CASSLASQVTGELFF
TRBJ1-2	TRBV6-5	CASSTDGYGYTF
TRBJ2-1	TRBV11-2	CASSLVSSGRYNEQFF
TRBJ1-5	TRBV5-5	CASSRTGTADSNQPQHF
TRBJ2-1	TRBV4-2	CASSQDGGLGEQFF
TRBJ2-1	TRBV7-8	CASSFSKTSGRAWSSYNEQFF
TRBJ2-7	TRBV11-3	CASSFGEAYEQYF
TRBJ2-2	TRBV7-8	CASSARGTGELFF
TRBJ1-5	TRBV12-3/TRBV12-4	CASNLQSDSNQPQHF
TRBJ2-1	TRBV9	CASSPHGLPENNEQFF
TRBJ2-6	TRBV5-6	CASSREGRRFGANVLTF
TRBJ2-1	TRBV20-1	CSARVPGLHEQFF
TRBJ2-1	TRBV12-3/TRBV12-4	CASSLSAGGYNEQFF
TRBJ2-7	TRBV20-1	CSARAQLGSYEQYF
TRBJ2-1	TRBV7-3	CASSLTGTRTYNEQFF
TRBJ2-3	TRBV6-4	CASSDSPGQGTQYF
TRBJ2-1	TRBV6-2/TRBV6-3	CASSYQRPRSSYNEQFF
TRBJ1-1	TRBV20-1	CSARGGQGAEAFF
TRBJ2-3	TRBV5-1	CASSLPRDTDTQYF
TRBJ2-7	TRBV10-3	CAISDWKGAYEQYF
TRBJ2-1	TRBV4-1	CASSQFPEAYNEQFF
TRBJ2-1	TRBV7-9	CASTGGAEQFF
TRBJ2-1	TRBV11-2	CASSLVGGRAKFVEQFF
TRBJ2-2	TRBV25-1	CASSEWGQTGELFF
TRBJ2-3	TRBV5-1	CASGTSFSDTQYF
TRBJ2-1	TRBV7-9	CASRRLAGSEQFF
TRBJ2-4	TRBV11-2	CASSSRQGENIQYF
TRBJ2-1	TRBV7-2	CASSFAEWNEQFF
TRBJ1-3	TRBV19	CASSIGGRGGNTIYF
TRBJ2-4	TRBV29-1	CSVEGQPPSKNIQYF
TRBJ2-1	TRBV4-1	CASSQEGVGNEQFF
TRBJ1-1	TRBV14	CASSRLQGNTEAFF
TRBJ2-4	TRBV4-1	CASSQDGTTKNIQYF
TRBJ1-1	TRBV4-1	CASSQDPGTDTEAFF
TRBJ2-5	TRBV20-1	CSASGVAGGKETQYF
TRBJ2-1	TRBV2	CASSAWTGVRVNEQFF
TRBJ2-7	TRBV28	CASRASGTGGLEQYF
TRBJ2-2	TRBV4-2	CASSQEGPQGNGELFF
TRBJ2-1	TRBV4-1	CASSQDKGQKLHEQFF
TRBJ2-1	TRBV12-5	CASGPRLAGYSYNEQFF
TRBJ2-7	TRBV9	CASSTTGLAGFDEQYF
TRBJ2-3	TRBV3-1	CASSQRGLADTQYF
TRBJ2-2	TRBV3-1	CASSQVNTGELFF
TRBJ1-3	TRBV12-3/TRBV12-4	CASSSPRGIGNTIYF